This entry lists 15 T cell receptor beta chains sequenced from one sample in a study of human T cells and chemical hapten exposure. Time point in this sample: healthy volunteer bleed at 2 weeks. Unfractionated whole blood yielded total RNA. TCRdb ran MiXCR on the RACE reads and lists one entry per CDR3 protein. The sample holds tens of thousands of distinct CDR3 sequences, 6% to 7.5% seen once. The source material was whole blood. These receptors were collected from a human donor in good health. Some clones in this sample may be carry-over from other donors' samples.

This clonotype has ten or more counts. The chain joins TRBV29-1 to TRBJ2-7; D might be TRBD1 or TRBD2, each matching 5 bases. The CDR3 is 13 amino acids. Germline V gene data show CDR1 as SQVTM and CDR2 as ANQGSEA. With 7 bases removed from V and 2 bases from J, the gap between germline ends came to 15 bases. CDR3 sequence (DNA): TGCAGCGCCATGGGACCGCTACCCTACGAGCAGTACTTC. Its translation: CSAMGPLPYEQYF.

The V gene is TRBV29-1, the J gene TRBJ2-3; D may be TRBD1 (6 bases). The V end lost 7 bases, the J end lost 2 bases, and 10 bases lay between the germline ends. CDR3 length: 12 residues. Germline CDR1 SQVTM, CDR2 ANQGSEA. As DNA, the CDR3 is TGCAGCGGACAGGATCCCACAGATACGCAGTATTTT. It translates to CSGQDPTDTQYF.

In its sample, this clonotype was seen many times. The chain is built from TRBV7-9 and TRBJ1-4; D not resolved. Germline V CDR1 and CDR2: SEHNR, FQNEAQ (reference sequence). Trimming left V 1 base short and J 0 bases short, with 3 bases between. The length of the CDR3 is 14 residues. The CDR3 protein is CASSLGTTNEKLFF. The CDR3 DNA follows: TGTGCCAGCAGCTTAGGGACAACTAATGAAAAACTGTTTTTT.

This clonotype was seen many times. The chain carries TRBV7-2 and TRBJ2-5; a possible D gene is TRBD1 (5 bases). Trimming removed 3 bases from V and 3 bases from J, with 8 bases in between. The CDR3 sequence is 13 residues long. Germline CDR1 SGHTA, CDR2 FQGNSA. The CDR3 DNA is TGTGCCAGCAGCTTTAGCAGGGAAGAGACCCAGTACTTC. The encoded protein is CASSFSREETQYF.

In its sample, this clonotype was seen a few times. The V and J genes are TRBV5-5 and TRBJ2-3, with D possibly being TRBD2 (5 bases). Germline CDR1 is SGHKS and CDR2 is YYEKEE (reference sequence). The CDR3 contains 14 residues. Between the trimmed V and J ends, which lost 2 bases and 4 bases, there was a span of 11 bases. The CDR3: CASSLTARADTQYF. The DNA of the CDR3 is TGTGCCAGCAGCTTAACGGCGAGGGCAGATACGCAGTATTTT. Full variable domain (rest looked up from reference TRBV5-5 and TRBJ2-3): DAGVTQSPTHLIKTRGQQVTLRCSPISGHKSVSWYQQVLGQGPQFIFQYYEKEERGRGNFPDRFSARQFPNYSSELNVNALLLGDSALYLCASSLTARADTQYFGPGTRLTVL.

The chain is built from TRBV5-6 and TRBJ1-6, with a possible D match to TRBD1 (6 bases). The CDR3 spans 14 residues. Germline loops: CDR1 SGHDT, CDR2 YYEEEE. V was pared by 1 base and J by 7 bases, with 9 bases between. The CDR3 region has the DNA TGTGCCAGCAGCTTGTGGCAGGGGAATTCACCCCTCCACTTT. Its protein product is CASSLWQGNSPLHF. Full variable domain (missing parts from reference TRBV5-6 and TRBJ1-6): DAGVTQSPTHLIKTRGQQVTLRCSPKSGHDTVSWYQQALGQGPQFIFQYYEEEERQRGNFPDRFSGHQFPNYSSELNVNALLLGDSALYLCASSLWQGNSPLHFGNGTRLTVT.

This clonotype was counted ten times or more. V usage is TRBV28 and J usage is TRBJ2-7; D call uncertain. V shed 7 bases and J shed 1 base, with 20 bases lying between them. This CDR3 is built from 16 residues. The germline gives CDR1 MDHEN, CDR2 SYDVKM. The CDR3 DNA follows: TGTGCCAGCAATATAGGACGTACACAACCATCCTACGAGCAGTACTTC. This gives the protein CASNIGRTQPSYEQYF.

This clonotype was found many times. The rearrangement links TRBV6-2 or TRBV6-3 to TRBJ1-5, with D maybe TRBD1 (5 bases). V was clipped by 2 bases and J by 0 bases, with 8 bases between them. CDR3 length: 15 amino acids. From germline, CDR1 is MNHEY and CDR2 SVGEGT. The CDR3 loop reads CASSYGGNSNQPQHF. The CDR3 region has the DNA TGTGCCAGCAGTTACGGGGGAAATAGCAATCAGCCCCAGCATTTT.

This clonotype was observed many times. The V gene is TRBV10-3, the J gene TRBJ1-2; D ambiguous. CDR3 size: 15 residues. V gave up 0 bases and J gave up 4 bases, with 12 bases separating them. Germline values: CDR1 ENHRY, CDR2 SYGVKD. The chain's CDR3 is CAISESREGGYGYTF. Written as DNA, the CDR3 is TGTGCCATCAGTGAGTCGAGGGAGGGAGGCTATGGCTACACCTTC.

This clonotype was counted many times. The chain couples TRBV10-3 to TRBJ1-6, with a possible D match to TRBD1 (6 bases). The CDR3 contains 13 residues. CDR1 and CDR2 from the germline V gene are ENHRY and SYGVKD. V gave up 7 bases and J gave up 10 bases, with 14 bases separating them. CDR3 sequence: CAINRDTQSPLHF. The CDR3 DNA sequence: TGTGCCATCAACAGGGATACACAATCACCCCTCCACTTT.

The sample holds many counts of this clonotype. The chain has TRBV12-3 or TRBV12-4 and TRBJ2-1; TRBD2 might be the D (6 bases). The CDR3 is 13 residues long. The ends were cut back, 6 bases at V and 9 bases at J, with 15 bases in the middle. CDR3 nucleotides: TGTGCCAGCAGCCCGGGAGAAAGCGGTGAGCAGTTCTTC. Protein: CASSPGESGEQFF.

This clonotype was detected only a few times. This chain links TRBV5-4 with TRBJ1-2; 8 bases are shared with TRBD1. The length of the CDR3 is 13 residues. J gave up 4 bases and V 7 bases, and 6 bases lay outside the gene matches. Germline V gives CDR1 SGHNT, CDR2 YYREEE (reference sequence). CDR3 residues: CASSGQGSYGYTF. CDR3 sequence (DNA): TGTGCCAGCTCAGGACAGGGCAGCTATGGCTACACCTTC. Combining the CDR3 with reference TRBV5-4 and TRBJ1-2 gives the whole variable domain ETGVTQSPTHLIKTRGQQVTLRCSSQSGHNTVSWYQQALGQGPQFIFQYYREEENGRGNFPPRFSGLQFPNYSSELNVNALELDDSALYLCASSGQGSYGYTFGSGTRLTVV.

In its sample, this clonotype was seen many times. The V gene is TRBV9, the J gene TRBJ2-1, with D perhaps matching TRBD1 or TRBD2 (6 bases each). CDR1 and CDR2 (germline): SGDLS, YYNGEE. Trimming cost V 1 base and J 8 bases, with 19 bases left between them. CDR3 length equals 16 residues. DNA of the CDR3: TGTGCCAGCAGCGTATCTCCGGGGGCCAGGGTCCATGAGCAGTTCTTC. Translating gives CASSVSPGARVHEQFF. Drawing the rest from reference TRBV9 and TRBJ2-1, the complete variable domain is DSGVTQTPKHLITATGQRVTLRCSPRSGDLSVYWYQQSLDQGLQFLIQYYNGEERAKGNILERFSAQQFPDLHSELNLSSLELGDSALYFCASSVSPGARVHEQFFGPGTRLTVL.

This clonotype showed up just a few times. This chain connects TRBV2 to TRBJ1-1, with D hard to call. Germline-derived CDR1 and CDR2 are SNHLY and FYNNEI. The V gene lost 7 bases and the J gene lost 1 base, with 7 bases spanning the gap. This CDR3 has 12 residues. This CDR3 reads CASTYGNTEAFF. As DNA, the CDR3 is TGTGCCAGCACGTACGGGAACACTGAAGCTTTCTTT. Variable domain in full (rest from reference TRBV2 and TRBJ1-1): EPEVTQTPSHQVTQMGQEVILRCVPISNHLYFYWYRQILGQKVEFLVSFYNNEISEKSEIFDDQFSVERPDGSNFTLKIRSTKLEDSAMYFCASTYGNTEAFFGQGTRLTVV.

The rearrangement uses TRBV20-1 and TRBJ1-1; D is uncertain. Germline CDR1 is DFQATT and CDR2 is SNEGSKA (reference sequence). V was clipped by 5 bases and J by 2 bases, with 21 bases between them. This CDR3 is built from 16 residues. The CDR3 sequence is CSALVRSAFINTEAFF. The DNA of the CDR3 is TGCAGTGCTCTGGTCAGGTCAGCATTCATAAACACTGAAGCTTTCTTT.